This TCR beta chain was recovered during a study of T-cell reconstitution after alpha-beta-depleted transplantation in children. Study results and caveats: The study reportedly traced alpha-beta T cells about two months after transplant to several hundred expanded graft clones. One year after transplant, T-cell counts and diversity came mostly from newly produced T cells. Diversity of TCRbeta at day 60 was high in some patients, arising from surviving recipient T cells and thymic progenitors.

This clonotype appeared many times. No antigen is known for it. Preparation of the TCRbeta library was carried out with unique molecular identifiers. TCRdb independently ran MiXCR on the PCR reads; one entry per CDR3 protein. The sample yields approximately 210,000 distinct CDR3 sequences, under 20% seen once. The CDR3 length is 16 residues. The germline V and J ends were trimmed by 10 bases and 4 bases, with 20 bases remaining between them. In germline, CDR1 is ENHRY, CDR2 SYGVKD. This sequence was found in a male patient aged 2-10 years who had a stem cell transplant for acute lymphoblastic leukemia, so the T cells may come from the graft donor. The V gene is TRBV10-3, the J gene TRBJ2-6; D might be TRBD1 (6 bases). Sequencing used PBMCs, mostly from graft donor cells, obtained 360 days after TCRalphabeta/CD19-depleted stem cell transplant. This CDR3 reads CATAPIIGTGANVLTF. The CDR3 DNA reads as TGTGCCACCGCCCCAATTATTGGGACAGGGGCCAACGTCCTGACTTTC.